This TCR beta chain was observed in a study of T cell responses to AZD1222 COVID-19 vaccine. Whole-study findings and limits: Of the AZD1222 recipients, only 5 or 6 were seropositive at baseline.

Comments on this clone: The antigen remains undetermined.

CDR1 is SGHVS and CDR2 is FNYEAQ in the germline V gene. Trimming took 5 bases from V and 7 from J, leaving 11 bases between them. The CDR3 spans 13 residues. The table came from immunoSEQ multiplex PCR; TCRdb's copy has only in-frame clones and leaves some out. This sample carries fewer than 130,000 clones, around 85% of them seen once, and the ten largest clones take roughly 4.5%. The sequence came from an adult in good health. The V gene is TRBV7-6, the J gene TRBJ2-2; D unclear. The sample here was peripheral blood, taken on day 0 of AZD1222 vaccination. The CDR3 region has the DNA TGTGCCAGCAGCCCCCACCAGGACGGGGAGCTGTTTTTT. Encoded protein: CASSPHQDGELFF.